Listed below are T cell receptor beta chains from one sample, sequenced in a study of long-term antiretroviral therapy in people with HIV. Profiling relied on immunoSEQ multiplex PCR, and the TCRdb table lists in-frame clones only, not all of them. The data contain about 36,000 clones, less than 85% of them seen just once; the ten biggest clones take up under 7%. Here the sequenced sample was unsorted PBMCs, taken 3.4 years after starting antiretroviral therapy. These receptors were collected from a young man with HIV. CDR3s include the opening cysteine and the closing phenylalanine or tryptophan. The D gene is left open where the match is weak. A row's size may be missing; if present it is once, few, many or a size class.

V gene: TRBV18; D gene: NA; clone size: few; J gene: TRBJ1-1; CDR3 DNA: TGTGCCAGCTCGACCCGAGTTCAGAACACTGAAGCTTTCTTT; CDR3 protein: CASSTRVQNTEAFF
V gene: TRBV9; D gene: NA; clone size: NA; J gene: TRBJ2-1; CDR3 DNA: TGTGCCAGCAGCGTAGGTGGGGACTACAATGAGCAGTTCTTC; CDR3 protein: CASSVGGDYNEQFF
V gene: TRBV6-6; D gene: NA; clone size: NA; J gene: TRBJ2-3; CDR3 DNA: TGTGCCAGCAGTTACGCCCTACCTCGGCAGGGGGATACGCAGTATTTT; CDR3 protein: CASSYALPRQGDTQYF
V gene: TRBV5-1; D gene: TRBD1; clone size: NA; J gene: TRBJ2-7; CDR3 DNA: TGCGCCAGCAGCCCGACAGGGGGCCCCTTGTACGAGCAGTACTTC; CDR3 protein: CASSPTGGPLYEQYF
V gene: TRBV19; D gene: TRBD2; clone size: NA; J gene: TRBJ2-5; CDR3 DNA: TGTGCCAGTACCCGGGGACTAGCTGGAGGGGAGACCCAGTACTTC; CDR3 protein: CASTRGLAGGETQYF
V gene: TRBV27; D gene: NA; clone size: once; J gene: TRBJ2-7; CDR3 DNA: TGTGCCAGCAGTTTAGGGGTTGGGGAGCAGTACTTC; CDR3 protein: CASSLGVGEQYF
V gene: TRBV7-2; D gene: NA; clone size: NA; J gene: TRBJ2-2; CDR3 DNA: TGTGCCAGCAGCTGGGCCGACCAAAACACCGGGGAGCTGTTTTTT; CDR3 protein: CASSWADQNTGELFF
V gene: TRBV11-2; D gene: NA; clone size: NA; J gene: TRBJ1-3; CDR3 DNA: TGTGCCAGCAGGCGGGACGCTGGAAACACCATATATTTT; CDR3 protein: CASRRDAGNTIYF
V gene: TRBV27; D gene: TRBD2; clone size: NA; J gene: TRBJ2-1; CDR3 DNA: TGTGCCAGCAGTTTAATGCCCCGGACTAGCGGGAGAAATGGTTCCTACAATGAGCAGTTCTTC; CDR3 protein: CASSLMPRTSGRNGSYNEQFF
V gene: TRBV2; D gene: NA; clone size: NA; J gene: TRBJ2-2; CDR3 DNA: TGTGCCAGCAGTCCGAACGTGCGCACCGGGGAGCTGTTTTTT; CDR3 protein: CASSPNVRTGELFF
V gene: TRBV5-6; D gene: TRBD1; clone size: NA; J gene: TRBJ2-7; CDR3 DNA: TGTGCCAGCAGCGGTGGGGTGGGGACAGGGGGCTACTTGTACGAGCAGTACTTC; CDR3 protein: CASSGGVGTGGYLYEQYF
V gene: TRBV7-9; D gene: TRBD2; clone size: NA; J gene: TRBJ2-3; CDR3 DNA: TGTGCCAGCAGCTTTCTAGCGGGGGGGGCAGATACGCAGTATTTT; CDR3 protein: CASSFLAGGADTQYF
V gene: TRBV28; D gene: TRBD1; clone size: NA; J gene: TRBJ2-7; CDR3 DNA: TGTGCCAGCTGGGGGACAGGGAGCTCCTACGAGCAGTACTTC; CDR3 protein: CASWGTGSSYEQYF
V gene: TRBV29-1; D gene: NA; clone size: NA; J gene: TRBJ2-3; CDR3 DNA: TGCAGCGTGAGTTTAGGGACCTCTAGCACAGATACGCAGTATTTT; CDR3 protein: CSVSLGTSSTDTQYF
V gene: TRBV29-1; D gene: NA; clone size: once; J gene: TRBJ2-1; CDR3 DNA: TGCAGCGTTGGCGAGGGGGGGCTGGGTGAGCAGTTCTTC; CDR3 protein: CSVGEGGLGEQFF
V gene: TRBV5-6; D gene: NA; clone size: NA; J gene: TRBJ2-5; CDR3 DNA: TGTGCCAGCAGCACGGGACTGGGGGAGACCCAGTACTTC; CDR3 protein: CASSTGLGETQYF
V gene: TRBV14; D gene: NA; clone size: NA; J gene: TRBJ2-5; CDR3 DNA: TGTGCCAGCAGCCAAGGAGACGCAAGAGGTGTAACCCAGTACTTC; CDR3 protein: CASSQGDARGVTQYF
V gene: TRBV7-2; D gene: NA; clone size: NA; J gene: TRBJ2-7; CDR3 DNA: TGTGCCAGCAGCTTCACAACCTACGAGCAGTACTTC; CDR3 protein: CASSFTTYEQYF
V gene: TRBV5-1; D gene: NA; clone size: NA; J gene: TRBJ2-7; CDR3 DNA: TGCGCCAGCAGCGTGGGTAGCTGGTACGAGCAGTACTTC; CDR3 protein: CASSVGSWYEQYF
V gene: TRBV5-1; D gene: TRBD2; clone size: NA; J gene: TRBJ2-7; CDR3 DNA: TGCGCCAGCAGCCGAGGGACTAGCGGGAGCCCTCGGCGCGAGCAGTACTTC; CDR3 protein: CASSRGTSGSPRREQYF
V gene: TRBV6-5; D gene: NA; clone size: NA; J gene: TRBJ1-2; CDR3 DNA: TGTGCCAGCAGTTACTCGAAAGGGGCCGCGGGTGGCTACACCTTC; CDR3 protein: CASSYSKGAAGGYTF
V gene: TRBV18; D gene: TRBD1; clone size: NA; J gene: TRBJ2-4; CDR3 DNA: TGTGCCAGCTCACGCCCTGTAGGACAGGGGGAAGACCTTGAAAACATTCAGTACTTC; CDR3 protein: CASSRPVGQGEDLENIQYF
V gene: TRBV9; D gene: TRBD1; clone size: NA; J gene: TRBJ1-3; CDR3 DNA: TGTGCCAGCAGCTCTCGGACAGGGGGCTTTGGAAACACCATATATTTT; CDR3 protein: CASSSRTGGFGNTIYF
V gene: TRBV6-1; D gene: NA; clone size: once; J gene: TRBJ1-2; CDR3 DNA: TGTGCCAGCAGGAGGGGCGAGGGCTACACCTTC; CDR3 protein: CASRRGEGYTF
V gene: TRBV19; D gene: TRBD1; clone size: NA; J gene: TRBJ2-7; CDR3 DNA: TGTGCCAGTAGTGTTCAACAGGGGGCCTACGAGCAGTACTTC; CDR3 protein: CASSVQQGAYEQYF
V gene: TRBV27; D gene: NA; clone size: NA; J gene: TRBJ2-7; CDR3 DNA: TGTGCCAGCAGTACTGGCCAGGGCGGCTCCTACGAGCAGTACTTC; CDR3 protein: CASSTGQGGSYEQYF
V gene: TRBV5-4; D gene: TRBD2; clone size: once; J gene: TRBJ2-1; CDR3 DNA: TGTGCCAGCAGCGGGACTAGCGGGGTATCTGAGCAGTTCTTC; CDR3 protein: CASSGTSGVSEQFF
V gene: TRBV19; D gene: TRBD1; clone size: NA; J gene: TRBJ1-2; CDR3 DNA: TGTGCCAGTAGCAGGGACAGATCCTATGGCTACACCTTC; CDR3 protein: CASSRDRSYGYTF